This T cell receptor (beta chain) came from a study of T-cell memory formation after mild COVID-19. Study overall: TCR clustering was largely donor specific.

Trimming left V 4 bases short and J 1 base short, with 16 bases between. The germline gives CDR1 MNHEY, CDR2 SVGAGI. The CDR3 is 16 residues long. The study's findings and limits: That cross-reactive memory joined was suggested by some responding clones appearing in pre-infection memory. Proof of SARS-CoV-2 specificity was absent for the second-wave clones that crested on day 37.

Comments on this clonotype: Its antigen remains unknown. This may be a read error: a much more frequent sequence differs by one nucleotide.

TCR alpha and TCR beta cDNA libraries carrying sample barcodes and UMIs came from 5'RACE with constant-segment primers. Each CDR3 protein is one row after TCRdb ran MiXCR on the 5' RACE reads. The table records tens of thousands of distinct CDR3 sequences, about 15% of them present only once. Material: PBMCs or a T cell subset sorted from them (not recorded which). This rearrangement joins TRBV6-5 to TRBJ1-1; unclear D gene. The clonotype was recovered from an adult who had mild COVID-19 (a few samples of this study predate the infection). Cell type and time point are not known. CDR3 nucleotides: TGTGCCAGCAGTTTTCTCGGGATGTGGGAGAACACTGAAGCTTTCTTT. Translation gives CASSFLGMWENTEAFF.